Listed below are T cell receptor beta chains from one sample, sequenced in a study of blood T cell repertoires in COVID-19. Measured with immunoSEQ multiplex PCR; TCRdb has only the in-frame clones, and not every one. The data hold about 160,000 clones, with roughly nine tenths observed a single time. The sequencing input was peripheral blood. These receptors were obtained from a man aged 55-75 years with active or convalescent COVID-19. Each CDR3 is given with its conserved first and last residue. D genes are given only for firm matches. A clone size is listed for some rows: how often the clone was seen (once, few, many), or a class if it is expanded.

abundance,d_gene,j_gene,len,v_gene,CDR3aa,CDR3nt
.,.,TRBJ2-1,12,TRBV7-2,CASSLGAGEQFF,TGTGCCAGCAGCTTAGGGGCGGGTGAGCAGTTCTTC
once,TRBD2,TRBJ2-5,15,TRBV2,CASSLGAGGQETQYF,TGTGCCAGCAGCCTGGGCGCGGGGGGGCAAGAGACCCAGTACTTC
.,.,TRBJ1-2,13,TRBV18,CASSPDRNYGYTF,TGTGCCAGCTCCCCGGACAGAAACTATGGCTACACCTTC
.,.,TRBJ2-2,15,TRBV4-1,CASSQGTRNTGELFF,TGCGCCAGCAGCCAAGGGACACGAAACACCGGGGAGCTGTTTTTT
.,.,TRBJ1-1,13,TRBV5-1,CASSLDRDTEAFF,TGCGCCAGCAGCTTGGACAGGGACACTGAAGCTTTCTTT
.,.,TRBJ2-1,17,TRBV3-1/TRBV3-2,CASSQVYSEGHTVEQFF,TGTGCCAGCAGCCAAGTCTACTCAGAGGGACACACAGTTGAGCAGTTCTTC
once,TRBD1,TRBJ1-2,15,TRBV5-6,CASSLGQGALKGYTF,TGTGCCAGCAGCTTAGGACAGGGGGCGTTGAAAGGCTACACCTTC
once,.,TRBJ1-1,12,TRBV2,CASSESGAEAFF,TGTGCCAGCAGTGAATCGGGGGCTGAAGCTTTCTTT
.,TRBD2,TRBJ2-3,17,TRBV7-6,CASSLMTSGGGTDTQYF,TGTGCCAGCAGCTTAATGACTAGCGGGGGTGGCACAGATACGCAGTATTTT
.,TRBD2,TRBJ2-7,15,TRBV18,CASSSSTSGSYEQYF,TGTGCCAGCTCATCTTCGACTAGCGGGTCCTACGAGCAGTACTTC
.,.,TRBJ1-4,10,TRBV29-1,CSVLQEKLFF,TGCAGCGTCCTACAGGAAAAACTGTTTTTT
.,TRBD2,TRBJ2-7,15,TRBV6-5,CASSYSAGGGYEQYF,TGTGCCAGCAGTTACTCAGCGGGAGGCGGCTACGAGCAGTACTTC
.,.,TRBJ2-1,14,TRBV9,CASTQMTGTNEQFF,TGTGCCAGCACCCAAATGACAGGCACTAATGAGCAGTTCTTC
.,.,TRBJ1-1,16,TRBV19,CASSMVLTAVITEAFF,TGTGCCAGTAGTATGGTTCTGACAGCAGTTATCACTGAAGCTTTCTTT
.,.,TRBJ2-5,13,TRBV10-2,CASSEIRQETQYF,TGCGCCAGCAGTGAGATCCGCCAAGAGACCCAGTACTTC
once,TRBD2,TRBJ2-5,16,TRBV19,CASSISHRGGGGTQYF,TGTGCCAGTAGTATATCGCATCGGGGGGGCGGAGGGACCCAGTACTTC
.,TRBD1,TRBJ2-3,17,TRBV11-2,CASSLAPPGGGTDTQYF,TGTGCCAGCAGCTTAGCTCCCCCAGGGGGCGGCACAGATACGCAGTATTTT
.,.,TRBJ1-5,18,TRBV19,CASSIFVVQGYSNQPQHF,TGTGCCAGTAGTATATTCGTCGTGCAGGGGTATAGCAATCAGCCCCAGCATTTT
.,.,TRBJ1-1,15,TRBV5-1,CASSGRGQGATEAFF,TGCGCCAGCAGTGGGAGGGGTCAGGGTGCCACTGAAGCTTTCTTT
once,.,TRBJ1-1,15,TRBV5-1,CASSVGYSVRTEAFF,TGCGCCAGCAGCGTGGGATACTCGGTCCGGACTGAAGCTTTCTTT
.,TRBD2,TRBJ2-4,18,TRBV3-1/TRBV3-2,CASSQEVTSDTAKNIQYF,TGTGCCAGCAGCCAAGAGGTAACTAGCGATACCGCCAAAAACATTCAGTACTTC
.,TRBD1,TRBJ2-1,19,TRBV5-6,CASSLFGTGYSGMRYEQFF,TGTGCCAGCAGCTTGTTCGGGACAGGGTATAGTGGTATGCGCTATGAGCAGTTCTTC
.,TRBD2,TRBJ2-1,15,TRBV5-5,CASSWPAGGFDEQFF,TGTGCCAGCAGTTGGCCTGCGGGGGGCTTCGATGAGCAGTTCTTC
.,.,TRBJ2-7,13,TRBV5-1,CASSLAPSHEQYF,TGCGCCAGCAGCTTGGCCCCTAGCCACGAGCAGTACTTC
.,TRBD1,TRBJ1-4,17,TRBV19,CASSVGQGTFINEKLFF,TGTGCCAGTAGTGTAGGACAGGGGACGTTCATCAATGAAAAACTGTTTTTT
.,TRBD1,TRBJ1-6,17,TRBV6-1,CASSGTGGPSYNSPLHF,TGTGCCAGCAGTGGGACAGGGGGGCCCTCCTATAATTCACCCCTCCACTTT
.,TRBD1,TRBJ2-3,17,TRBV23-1,CASSHHDRVTSTDTQYF,TGCGCCAGCAGTCACCACGACAGGGTTACTAGCACAGATACGCAGTATTTT
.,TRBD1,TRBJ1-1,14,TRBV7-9,CASSRDRANTEAFF,TGTGCCAGCAGCCGGGACAGGGCAAACACTGAAGCTTTCTTT
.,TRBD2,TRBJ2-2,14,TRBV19,CASKQRGNTGELFF,TGTGCCAGTAAACAGCGGGGTAACACCGGGGAGCTGTTTTTT
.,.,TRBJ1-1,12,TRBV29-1,CSVDFRGTEAFF,TGCAGCGTTGACTTCAGGGGTACTGAAGCTTTCTTT
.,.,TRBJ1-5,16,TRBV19,CASTVTRGLSNQPQHF,TGTGCCAGTACCGTAACAAGGGGCCTTAGCAATCAGCCCCAGCATTTT
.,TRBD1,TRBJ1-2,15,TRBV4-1,CASSQAQDRAHGYTF,TGCGCCAGCAGCCAGGCTCAAGACAGGGCTCATGGCTACACCTTC
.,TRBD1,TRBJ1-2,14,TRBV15,CATSRSGQLYGYTF,TGTGCCACCAGCAGATCGGGACAGCTCTATGGCTACACCTTC
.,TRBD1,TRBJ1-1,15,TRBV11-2,CASSPTGGGDTEAFF,TGTGCCAGCAGCCCCACAGGGGGCGGGGACACTGAAGCTTTCTTT
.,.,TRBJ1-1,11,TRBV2,CASIQLVEAFF,TGTGCCAGCATCCAGCTAGTTGAAGCTTTCTTT
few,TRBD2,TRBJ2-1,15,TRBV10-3,CAISDGAGYYNEQFF,TGTGCCATCAGTGACGGAGCGGGGTACTACAATGAGCAGTTCTTC
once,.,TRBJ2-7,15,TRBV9,CASSVSPQGRYEQYF,TGTGCCAGCAGCGTCTCCCCGCAGGGGCGCTACGAGCAGTACTTC
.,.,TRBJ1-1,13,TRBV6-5,CASSKSVNTEAFF,TGTGCCAGCAGCAAATCGGTGAACACTGAAGCTTTCTTT
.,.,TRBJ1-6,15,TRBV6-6,CASSYVQGYNSPLHF,TGTGCCAGCAGTTACGTACAGGGTTATAATTCACCCCTCCACTTT
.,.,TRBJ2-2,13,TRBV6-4,CASSAQGTGELFF,TGTGCCAGCAGTGCACAGGGCACCGGGGAGCTGTTTTTT
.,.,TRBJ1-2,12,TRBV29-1,CSVPPGDGGYTF,TGCAGCGTTCCTCCAGGGGATGGTGGCTACACCTTC
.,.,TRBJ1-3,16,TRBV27,CASSFRWSGTGNTIYF,TGTGCCAGCAGTTTTCGATGGTCGGGAACTGGAAACACCATATATTTT
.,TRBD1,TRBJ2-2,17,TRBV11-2,CASSFSVGTGATGELFF,TGTGCCAGCAGCTTTAGTGTGGGGACAGGGGCGACCGGGGAGCTGTTTTTT
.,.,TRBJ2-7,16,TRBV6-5,CASSYSGQGSSYEQYF,TGTGCCAGCAGTTACTCAGGGCAGGGGTCCTCCTACGAGCAGTACTTC
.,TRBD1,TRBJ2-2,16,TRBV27,CASSWAGGASTGELFF,TGTGCCAGCAGTTGGGCAGGGGGCGCAAGCACCGGGGAGCTGTTTTTT
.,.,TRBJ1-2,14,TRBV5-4,CASSVPSRDTPYTF,TGTGCCAGCAGCGTCCCGTCCCGGGATACTCCCTACACCTTC
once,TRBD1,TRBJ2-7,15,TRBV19,CASSIPGQGRDEQYF,TGTGCCAGTAGTATCCCGGGACAGGGCAGGGACGAGCAGTACTTC
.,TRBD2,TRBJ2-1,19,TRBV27,CASSRTPGLAFISYNEQFF,TGTGCCAGCAGCAGAACTCCGGGACTAGCCTTTATCTCCTACAATGAGCAGTTCTTC
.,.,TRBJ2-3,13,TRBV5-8,CASSLYNTDTQYF,TGTGCCAGCAGCTTGTACAACACAGATACGCAGTATTTT
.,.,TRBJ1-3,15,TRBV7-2,CASSSGGTAGNTIYF,TGTGCCAGCAGCTCGGGAGGGACGGCCGGAAACACCATATATTTT
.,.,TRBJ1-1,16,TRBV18,CASSPLTATMNTEAFF,TGTGCCAGCTCACCTTTGACAGCGACGATGAACACTGAAGCTTTCTTT
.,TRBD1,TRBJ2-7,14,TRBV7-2,CASSLTGDLDEQYF,TGTGCCAGCAGCCTGACAGGGGACCTGGACGAGCAGTACTTC
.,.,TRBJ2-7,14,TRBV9,CASSVATGVGEQYF,TGTGCCAGCAGCGTAGCGACGGGAGTTGGCGAGCAGTACTTC